This T cell receptor (beta chain) was identified during a study of blood T cells in healthy people across ages. Through a sample-barcoded 5' primer and a J-beta primer mix, a second PCR was run for about 6 to 12 cycles. TCRdb re-called the 5' RACE reads through MiXCR, storing one row per CDR3 protein. The sample lists hundreds of thousands of distinct CDR3 sequences, around 21% occurring once. Sample donors were healthy Caucasian individuals that came from Russia, aged roughly 6 to 95. Input material: blood. The sequence was obtained from a man aged 70 or older in good health.

CDR3 sequence: CASSFPYYEQYF. DNA for the CDR3: TGTGCCAGCAGCTTTCCCTACTACGAGCAGTACTTC. The chain joins TRBV7-8 to TRBJ2-7; the D is unclear. The germline V and J ends were trimmed by 3 bases and 3 bases, with 6 bases remaining between them. Germline V gene data show CDR1 as SGHVS and CDR2 as FQNEAQ. This CDR3 has 12 residues.